This is a list of T cell receptor beta chains from one sample in a study of vaccination and CD4 T cells after COVID-19. One entry per CDR3 protein, called by TCRdb with MiXCR from the PCR reads. The data contain some 25,000 distinct CDR3 sequences, around 70% of them singletons. These receptors are not linked to any known antigen. Sequencing used CD4+ T cells from blood, cultured in vitro, obtained after SARS-CoV-2 vaccination. These TCRs come from a human donor who received a COVID-19 vaccine. Both conserved end residues are part of each CDR3. The D gene is left open where the match is weak. For some rows the clone size is stated as once, few or many, or as a class when expanded; others skip it.

clone_size j_call d_call cdr3_length v_call cdr3_nt cdr3_aa
NA TRBJ2-7 TRBD1 17 TRBV10-3 TGTGCCATCAGTGACGACAGGGGACGCTCTAGGGTCGACGAGCAGTACTTC CAISDDRGRSRVDEQYF
NA TRBJ2-5 TRBD1 16 TRBV20-1 TGCAGTGCTAGTTCATACTCACAGGGGGCGGAAGAGACCCAGTACTTC CSASSYSQGAEETQYF
few TRBJ2-3 TRBD2 14 TRBV20-1 TGCAGTGTAATTAGCGGGGGGGCTACAGATACGCAGTATTTT CSVISGGATDTQYF
NA TRBJ2-7 NA 14 TRBV20-1 TGCAGTGCCCAAGGAAGGGGTATCTCCTACGAGCAGTACTTC CSAQGRGISYEQYF
few TRBJ1-3 NA 14 TRBV6-1 TGTGCCAGCAGTGATTTCTCCTCTGGAAACACCATATATTTT CASSDFSSGNTIYF
few TRBJ1-2 NA 12 TRBV24-1 TGTGCCACCAGTGAGGGAGGCTATGGCTACACCTTC CATSEGGYGYTF
NA TRBJ2-7 TRBD1 17 TRBV6-1 TGTGCCAGCAGAGGCTGGGGACAGGTTAAAGAAACCTACGAGCAGTACTTC CASRGWGQVKETYEQYF
NA TRBJ1-1 NA 13 TRBV20-1 TGCAGTGCTAGGTCACCTATGAACACTGAAGCTTTCTTT CSARSPMNTEAFF
NA TRBJ1-4 NA 13 TRBV20-1 TGCAGTGCTAGATGGTCCCCGGGGGAAAAACTGTTTTTT CSARWSPGEKLFF
NA TRBJ2-5 TRBD2 15 TRBV20-1 TGCAGTGCTAGAGGCCCAGCGGGGTTCCAAGAGACCCAGTACTTC CSARGPAGFQETQYF
NA TRBJ2-3 NA 11 TRBV2 TGTGCCATAAACCGGGACTTTACGCAGTATTTT CAINRDFTQYF
few TRBJ1-3 TRBD1 18 TRBV7-9 TGTGCCAGCAGCTTATCCACCCCCCGACAGGGGGCAGGAAACACCATATATTTT CASSLSTPRQGAGNTIYF
NA TRBJ2-7 TRBD2 15 TRBV7-2 TGTGCCAGCAGCTTAGCAGCGGGGGCCGCCTACGAGCAGTACTTC CASSLAAGAAYEQYF
NA TRBJ2-3 NA 14 TRBV20-1 TGCAGTGCCCAACGGCAGGGGTTCACGGATACGCAGTATTTT CSAQRQGFTDTQYF
NA TRBJ1-2 NA 15 TRBV19 TGTGCCAGTAGTACCGTCGGGGACGGCAACTATGGCTACACCTTC CASSTVGDGNYGYTF
NA TRBJ1-2 NA 14 TRBV6-2/TRBV6-3 TGTGCCAGCAGTTACTACCCGGGTACGGATGGCTACACCTTC CASSYYPGTDGYTF
few TRBJ1-3 NA 12 TRBV6-1 TGTGCCGGCCTCGTATCTGGAAACACCATATATTTT CAGLVSGNTIYF
few TRBJ1-3 NA 15 TRBV6-2/TRBV6-3 TGTGCCAGCAGTTGGGCCCGAAGGGCCGGAAACACCATATATTTT CASSWARRAGNTIYF
few TRBJ1-5 NA 19 TRBV24-1 TGTGCCACCAGTGATTTGGATGGTGGGGGGTTATATAGCAATCAGCCCCAGCATTTT CATSDLDGGGLYSNQPQHF
NA TRBJ2-5 TRBD1 14 TRBV11-3 TGTGCCAGCAGCTTAGCTAGGGGGCGAGAGACCCAGTACTTC CASSLARGRETQYF
NA TRBJ2-5 TRBD1 16 TRBV18 TGTGCCAGCTCACCGCAGGAACAGGGGAGTCAAGAGACCCAGTACTTC CASSPQEQGSQETQYF
NA TRBJ1-1 TRBD1 16 TRBV15 TGTGCCACCAGCAGACGGGTAGGACAGGGGGCTCCTGAAGCTTTCTTT CATSRRVGQGAPEAFF
NA TRBJ2-7 TRBD2 15 TRBV6-1 TGTGCCAGCAGTGAAAGGAGCGGGGGAGTCTACGAGCAGTACTTC CASSERSGGVYEQYF
once TRBJ1-3 TRBD1 14 TRBV20-1 TGCAGTGCTATACCCGGGACAGGGTTTAACACCATATATTTT CSAIPGTGFNTIYF
NA TRBJ2-7 TRBD1 15 TRBV24-1 TGTGCCACCAGTGATTATGGACAGGGAATCAAGGAGCAGTACTTC CATSDYGQGIKEQYF
NA TRBJ2-3 TRBD2 17 TRBV5-4 TGTGCCAGCAGCTTGGTCGCGGTGCGGGGGAACACAGATACGCAGTATTTT CASSLVAVRGNTDTQYF
NA TRBJ2-1 TRBD2 16 TRBV24-1 TGTGCCACCAGTGATGCCTTGGCGGGGGGGAGTCATGAGCAGTTCTTC CATSDALAGGSHEQFF
NA TRBJ1-1 TRBD1 16 TRBV18 TGTGCCAGCTCACCACCGAGGGGGCGTGGAAGAACTGAAGCTTTCTTT CASSPPRGRGRTEAFF
few TRBJ1-2 NA 12 TRBV19 TGTGCCAGTAGTATTGCGGAGTATGGCTACACCTTC CASSIAEYGYTF
NA TRBJ1-5 TRBD1 18 TRBV10-3 TGTGCCATCAGTACCGGGACAGGGGGCTGGAGGAGCAATCAGCCCCAGCATTTT CAISTGTGGWRSNQPQHF
few TRBJ1-1 NA 13 TRBV30 TGTGCCTGGATGGAGAACATGAACACTGAAGCTTTCTTT CAWMENMNTEAFF
few TRBJ2-5 TRBD2 16 TRBV20-1 TGCAGTGCTTGGGGGGCTAGCGGGGGAAGTGGAGAGACCCAGTACTTC CSAWGASGGSGETQYF
once TRBJ1-2 NA 16 TRBV2 TGTGCCAGCAGTGAAGCCTTGGGGACTGTGAGATATGGCTACACCTTC CASSEALGTVRYGYTF
NA TRBJ1-5 NA 15 TRBV15 TGTGCCACCAGCAGAGATAACGGGGAATACCAGCCCCAGCATTTT CATSRDNGEYQPQHF